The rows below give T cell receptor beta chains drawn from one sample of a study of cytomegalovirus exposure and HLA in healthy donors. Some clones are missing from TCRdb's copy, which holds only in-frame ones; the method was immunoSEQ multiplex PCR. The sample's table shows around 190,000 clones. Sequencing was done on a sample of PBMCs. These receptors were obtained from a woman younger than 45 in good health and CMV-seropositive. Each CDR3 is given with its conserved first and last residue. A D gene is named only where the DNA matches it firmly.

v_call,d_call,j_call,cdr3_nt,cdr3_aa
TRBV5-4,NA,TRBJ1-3,TGTGCCAGCAGCTTGGCCCCAGGGGCCTCTGGAAACACCATATATTTT,CASSLAPGASGNTIYF
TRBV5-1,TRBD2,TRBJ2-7,TGCGCCAGCAGCTCCGGGACTAGCGGAGTCGAGCAGTACTTC,CASSSGTSGVEQYF
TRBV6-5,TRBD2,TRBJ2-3,TGTGCCAGCAGTTACTTCCTAGCGGGATCCACAGATACGCAGTATTTT,CASSYFLAGSTDTQYF
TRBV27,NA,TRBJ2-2,TGTGCCAGCAGCGGCCAGGAAGTCCCCATCGGGGAGCTGTTTTTT,CASSGQEVPIGELFF
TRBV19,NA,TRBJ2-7,TGTGCCAGTAGTATCGGGGATAGCTCCTACGAGCAGTACTTC,CASSIGDSSYEQYF
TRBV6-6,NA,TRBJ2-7,TGTGCCAGCAGCCCCGGGGAGGAGCAGTACTTC,CASSPGEEQYF
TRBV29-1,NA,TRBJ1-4,TGCAGCGTTGTTTGGACAGCCGGCGAAAAACTGTTTTTT,CSVVWTAGEKLFF
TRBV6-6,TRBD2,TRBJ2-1,TGTGCCAGCAGCCCACTAGCGGGAGGTGTCAGTGAGCAGTTCTTC,CASSPLAGGVSEQFF
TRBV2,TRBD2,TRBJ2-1,TGTGCCAGCAAGCGGACCGGGACTAGCGGGGGTTTTAATGAGCAGTTCTTC,CASKRTGTSGGFNEQFF
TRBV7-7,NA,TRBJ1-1,TGTGCCGTGCAGGGCCAGCCGAACACTGAAGCTTTCTTT,CAVQGQPNTEAFF
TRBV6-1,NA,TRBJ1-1,TGTGCCAGCTCAAGGGTATGGGGCGTGAACACTGAAGCTTTCTTT,CASSRVWGVNTEAFF
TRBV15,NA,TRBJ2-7,TGTGCCACCAGCAGAGGCGGGCAGGGAGGCCACGAGCAGTACTTC,CATSRGGQGGHEQYF
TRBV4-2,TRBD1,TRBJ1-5,TGTGCCAGCAGCCTGCCTGGGGACAGAAATCAGCCCCAGCATTTT,CASSLPGDRNQPQHF
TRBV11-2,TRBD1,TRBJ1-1,TGTGCCAGCAGCTTTGGGACAGGCCGCAATACTGAAGCTTTCTTT,CASSFGTGRNTEAFF
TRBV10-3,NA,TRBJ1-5,TGTGCCATCAGTGAGTCGGTTGGGACACCTTTCAATCAGCCCCAGCATTTT,CAISESVGTPFNQPQHF
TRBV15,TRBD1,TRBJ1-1,TGTGCCACCAGCAGAGCGGTTTGGGACAGGGAAGTTGAAGCTTTCTTT,CATSRAVWDREVEAFF
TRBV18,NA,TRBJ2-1,TGTGCCAGCTCACCCACTAACAATGAGCAGTTCTTC,CASSPTNNEQFF
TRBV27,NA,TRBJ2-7,TGTGCCAGCAGTTCGGGGGTACCCTCCTACGAGCAGTACTTC,CASSSGVPSYEQYF
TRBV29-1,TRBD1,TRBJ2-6,TGCAGCGTTGGAGGTGGAGGGGCAGGGGGCGCTGGGGCCAACGTCCTGACTTTC,CSVGGGGAGGAGANVLTF
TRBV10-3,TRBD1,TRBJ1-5,TGTGCCATCAGTAATTCCGGGACAGATCAGCCCCAGCATTTT,CAISNSGTDQPQHF
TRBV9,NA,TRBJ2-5,TGTGCCAGCAGCGTAGGGCAACAAGAGACCCAGTACTTC,CASSVGQQETQYF
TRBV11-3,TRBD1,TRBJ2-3,TGTGCCAGCAGCTTAGAAGGGGGCCGGGACACCAGCACAGATACGCAGTATTTT,CASSLEGGRDTSTDTQYF
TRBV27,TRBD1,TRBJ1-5,TGTGCCAGCAGTGACACGGACAGGGGGCGAAGTCAGCCCCAGCATTTT,CASSDTDRGRSQPQHF
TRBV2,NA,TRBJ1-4,TGTGCCAGCAGTGAAGCGCGAGAAAAACTGTTTTTT,CASSEAREKLFF
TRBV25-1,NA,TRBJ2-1,TGTGCCAGCAGTCCCGAGGCGGCCTCGAGTAGGCAGTTCTTC,CASSPEAASSRQFF
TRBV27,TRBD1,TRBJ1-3,TGTGCCAGCAGGTTCCGACAGGGAGCTGGAAACACCATATATTTT,CASRFRQGAGNTIYF
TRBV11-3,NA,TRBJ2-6,TGTGCCAGCAGCTCTAGGGGGGCCAACGTCCTGACTTTC,CASSSRGANVLTF
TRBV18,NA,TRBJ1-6,TGTGCCAGCTCACATGATCAGGGGAAGGGATTACCCCTCCACTTT,CASSHDQGKGLPLHF
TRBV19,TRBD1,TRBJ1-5,TGTGCCAGTAAAACCGGGACAGCCTTCAATCAGCCCCAGCATTTT,CASKTGTAFNQPQHF
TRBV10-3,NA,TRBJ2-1,TGTGCCATCAGTGAGTCCAGGGGCTCCTACAATGAGCAGTTCTTC,CAISESRGSYNEQFF